A single T cell receptor (beta chain) is shown here with its context. The table came from immunoSEQ multiplex PCR; TCRdb's copy has only in-frame clones and leaves some out. In the table there are approximately 190,000 clones, 82% of which are singletons. This entry belongs to a study of blood T cell repertoires in COVID-19. On the study more broadly: In each case, the material was cDNA or gDNA derived from T cells, B-cell-depleted T cells, or PBMCs.

After removal of 6 bases from V and 5 bases from J, the junction contained 4 bases not matched to a gene. The germline gives CDR1 MDHEN, CDR2 SYDVKM. CDR3 length: 13 amino acids. This chain joins TRBV28 and TRBJ1-1; TRBD1 matches 9 bases. The sequence was obtained from a woman aged 60-70 years with COVID-19, enrolled during active disease. Sequenced input: peripheral blood. The CDR3 DNA reads TGTGCCAGCAGGGGACAGGGTGGGACTGAAGCTTTCTTT. Protein sequence: CASRGQGGTEAFF.